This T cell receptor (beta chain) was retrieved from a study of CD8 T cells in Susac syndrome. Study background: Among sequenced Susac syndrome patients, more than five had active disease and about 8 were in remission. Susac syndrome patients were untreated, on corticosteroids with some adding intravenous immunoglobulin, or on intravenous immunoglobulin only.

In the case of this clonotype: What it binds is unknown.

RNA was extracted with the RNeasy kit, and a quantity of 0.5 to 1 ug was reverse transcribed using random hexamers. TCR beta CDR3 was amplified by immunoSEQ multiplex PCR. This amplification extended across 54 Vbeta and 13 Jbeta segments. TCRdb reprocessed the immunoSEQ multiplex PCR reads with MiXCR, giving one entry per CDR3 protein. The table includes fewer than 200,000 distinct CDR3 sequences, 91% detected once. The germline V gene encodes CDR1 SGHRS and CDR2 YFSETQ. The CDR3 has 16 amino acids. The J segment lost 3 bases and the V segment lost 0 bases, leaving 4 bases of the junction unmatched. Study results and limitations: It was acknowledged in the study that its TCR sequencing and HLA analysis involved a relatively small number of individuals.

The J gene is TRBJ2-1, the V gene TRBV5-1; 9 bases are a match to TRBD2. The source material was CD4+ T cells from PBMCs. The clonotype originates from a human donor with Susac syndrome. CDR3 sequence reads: CASSLVAGAVYNEQFF. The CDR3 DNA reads TGCGCCAGCAGCTTGGTAGCGGGAGCAGTCTACAATGAGCAGTTCTTC.